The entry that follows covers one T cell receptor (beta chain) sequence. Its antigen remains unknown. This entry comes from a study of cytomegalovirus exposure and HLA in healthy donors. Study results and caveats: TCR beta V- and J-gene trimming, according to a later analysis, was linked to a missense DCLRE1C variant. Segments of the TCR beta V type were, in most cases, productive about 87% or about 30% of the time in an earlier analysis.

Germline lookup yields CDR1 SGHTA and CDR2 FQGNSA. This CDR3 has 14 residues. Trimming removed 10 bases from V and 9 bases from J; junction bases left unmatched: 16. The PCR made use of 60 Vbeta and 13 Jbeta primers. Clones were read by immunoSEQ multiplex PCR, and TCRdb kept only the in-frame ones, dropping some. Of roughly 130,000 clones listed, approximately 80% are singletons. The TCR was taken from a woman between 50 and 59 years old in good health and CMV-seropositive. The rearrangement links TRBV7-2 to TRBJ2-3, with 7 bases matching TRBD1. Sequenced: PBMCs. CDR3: CATQLQGGEETQYF. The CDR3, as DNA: TGTGCCACCCAGCTTCAAGGGGGCGAGGAAACGCAGTATTTT.